This T cell receptor beta chain was documented in a study of technical replicates of blood from a handful of donors (dated by TCRdb to 2015 to 2018). The CDR3 goes from the cysteine to the phenylalanine over 14 residues. Of all the DNA, just the CDR3 is kept, 42 bases in frame from base 1. Deletion took 0 bases off V and 9 bases off J, with a span of 15 bases between the germline ends. CDR1 and CDR2 are read off the germline V gene as SGHRS and YFSETQ. Library prep was done by the immunoSEQ multiplex PCR assay. The immuneACCESS repertoire file appears here via TCRdb, limited to in-frame rearrangements. These files lack a portion of the clones; in checked studies, under half of the deficit traces to unresolved V genes, and the cause of the others is not known. Present in this sample are tens of thousands of clones, approximately 96% of which were seen just once. The ten largest clones take up around 0.35% of the sample.

This clone was observed a single time. Which antigen it targets is not known. No base quality values were provided; no much bigger clone lies one nucleotide off. The sequencing input was T cells isolated from PBMCs. The chain is made from TRBV5-1 and TRBJ1-2; the D segment could be TRBD1, given 5 matching bases. This clonotype was obtained from a human donor in good health. The DNA reads as follows: TGCGCCAGCAGCTTGGAGGGCAGGGTAATAAGCTACACCTTC. Translated, this gives CASSLEGRVISYTF.